This TCR beta chain was recovered during a study of beta chain features in type 1 diabetes (dated by TCRdb to between 2017 and 2018). For the study in its entirety: Patients and healthy donors did not differ in mean age, gender distribution, total cell number or subset yield. Across all samples, 107,917,701 sorted cells were examined, and cell number per subset correlated strongly with RNA yield. Regulatory and stem cell-like memory subsets were obtained from only 8 patients and roughly eight healthy donors, while naive and central memory subsets were obtained from all 28 donors. The study compared the TCRB repertoires of sorted circulating CD4+ T cell subsets in recently diagnosed type 1 diabetes patients with those in matched healthy donors.

All of the isolated RNA was reverse transcribed with the High Capacity cDNA Reverse Transcription Kit, so expressed TCRB transcripts were sequenced. Deep immunoSEQ sequencing was applied to naive, central memory and regulatory T cell samples, giving an average of about 3.6 million total reads per sample. Sorted cells were lysed in RLT buffer, and RNA was extracted using DNase-treated RNeasy Micro or Mini kits according to cell number. Each cell subset was processed on its own to prevent cross-contamination, while patient and healthy donor samples were processed together. The immunoSEQ multiplex PCR was used to amplify TCRB sequences from cDNA, yielding 87-bp fragments that span the CDR3 region. Amplicons were sequenced on the Illumina HiSeq platform. The original methods were these. Synthetic template baselines were used to correct PCR bias computationally, reads within Hamming distance 2 were collapsed, and singletons that could not be merged were discarded. By aligning reads against IMGT, V, D and J genes, CDR3 length, and insertions or deletions at six rearrangement sites were assigned. Clonotype counts were normalized to sorted cell number within each subset before computing true diversity and Gini coefficients with the tcR R package. Repertoire sharing was quantified using the overlap coefficient calculated on TCRB nucleotide sequences. Out-of-frame TCRB sequences from naive cells were analyzed to stand in for the pre-selection repertoire. TCRdb provides this immuneACCESS table in a form limited to in-frame rearrangements. Some clones are lacking; in checked studies, under half of them reflect an unresolved V gene, and why the rest are absent is not known. V and J calls and clone size are copied from that table; D and trimming were computed from the DNA. Counted in this sample were some 290,000 clones; over 11% of them appeared once. Under 0.02% of the sample is taken by the ten largest.

Results the study describes overall, beyond this receptor: Sequencing cDNA rather than genomic DNA could over-represent highly expressing activated cells, although activation and CD3 levels did not differ between groups. Naive, central memory and regulatory TCRB repertoires appeared to be more similar among patients than among healthy donors. Shorter templates might have been favored by PCR, but patient and control samples were amplified and corrected together, so both groups would have been affected equally by any skew. Because small numbers of individuals were included in the HLA sub-analyses, any influence of HLA type on TCRB rearrangement was left unresolved. In all four CD4+ subsets, TCRB CDR3 length was moderately but significantly shorter in type 1 diabetes patients. At VDJ recombination sites, type 1 diabetes patients had fewer insertions and more deleted nucleotides, which implies abnormalities in thymic rearrangement.

Each donor gave one peripheral blood draw, roughly 120 mL on average, collected into heparinised tubes. Naive, central memory, regulatory and stem cell-like memory CD4+ T cells were sorted on a BD FACSAria II using a panel including CD45RO, CCR7, CD25, CD127, CD95 and CD27. All sorted populations exceeded 95% purity. PBMCs were isolated immediately by Lymphoprep density gradient centrifugation and stained directly without culture. Samples were stained and sorted in pairs, with one healthy donor and one patient per experiment, so that batch effects were minimized. V was cut back by 7 bases and J by 2 bases, leaving a gap of 15 bases between them. Including the terminal cysteine and phenylalanine, the CDR3 comprises 14 residues. The kept DNA is CDR3 alone, 42 bases in frame from the first base. Per the germline V gene, SNHLY is the CDR1 and FYNNEI is the CDR2. Points on this clone: Its antigen is unknown. No clone much larger than this one lies a single base away; base qualities are absent.

This TCR derives from a man between 25 and 39 years old with type 1 diabetes. The sample comprised naive CD4+ T cells from blood. The sample's cell subset or site, from its label and the paper: true naive CD4+ T cells. The rearranged chain carries TRBV2 and TRBJ2-7; the D segment cannot be called with confidence. The CDR3 reads as follows: CASTRLGSPYEQYF. The nucleotide sequence is TGTGCCAGCACCCGGTTGGGCAGCCCCTACGAGCAGTACTTC.